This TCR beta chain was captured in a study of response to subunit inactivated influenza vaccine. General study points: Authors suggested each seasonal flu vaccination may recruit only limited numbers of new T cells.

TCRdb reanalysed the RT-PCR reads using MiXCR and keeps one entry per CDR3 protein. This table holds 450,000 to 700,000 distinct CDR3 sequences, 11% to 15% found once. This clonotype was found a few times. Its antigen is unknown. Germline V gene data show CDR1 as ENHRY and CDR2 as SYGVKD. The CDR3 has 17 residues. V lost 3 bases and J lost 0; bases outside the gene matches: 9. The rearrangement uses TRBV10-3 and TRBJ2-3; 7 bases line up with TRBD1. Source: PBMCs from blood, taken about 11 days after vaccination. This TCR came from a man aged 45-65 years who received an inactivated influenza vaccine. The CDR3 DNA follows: TGTGCCATCAGTGACTCGTATTGGGACAGCAGCACAGATACGCAGTATTTT. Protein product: CAISDSYWDSSTDTQYF.